These 11 T cell receptor beta chains originate from one sample sequenced in a study of T-cell memory formation after mild COVID-19. TCRdb independently ran MiXCR on the 5' RACE reads; one entry per CDR3 protein. The sample holds about 150,000 distinct CDR3 sequences, under 30% seen once. Material: PBMCs or a T cell subset sorted from them (not recorded which). The receptors here all came from an adult woman who had mild COVID-19 (a few samples of this study predate the infection). Cell type and time point are not known.

There are a few counts of this clonotype. J is TRBJ2-3 and V is TRBV7-9; D is unresolved. The CDR3 runs 12 residues. Trimming cost V 8 bases and J 4 bases, with 10 bases left between them. Looked up from germline, CDR1 is SEHNR and CDR2 is FQNEAQ (reference sequence). The CDR3 nucleotides read TGTGCCAGCGGGGATGCGGCAGATACGCAGTATTTT. Translation gives CASGDAADTQYF. The whole variable domain, remainder taken from reference TRBV7-9 and TRBJ2-3, is DTGVSQNPRHKITKRGQNVTFRCDPISEHNRLYWYRQTLGQGPEFLTYFQNEAQLEKSRLLSDRFSAERPKGSFSTLEIQRTEQGDSAMYLCASGDAADTQYFGPGTRLTVL.

This sequence joins TRBV7-3 and TRBJ2-5, with TRBD1 identical over 8 bases. Germline trimming cut 3 bases from V and 5 bases from J; bases unmatched to any gene: 5. The V gene's germline CDR1 is SGHTA and CDR2 FQGTGA. The length of the CDR3 is 14 residues. The DNA of the CDR3 is TGTGCCAGCAGCTTGGGACAGGCTTGGGAGACCCAGTACTTC. This gives the protein CASSLGQAWETQYF.

This chain joins TRBV25-1 and TRBJ1-1; D may be TRBD1 (5 bases). Germline CDR1 is MGHDK and CDR2 is SYGVNS. Trimming left V 1 base short and J 5 bases short, with 8 bases between. The CDR3 length is 13 residues. DNA for the CDR3: TGTGCCAGCAGTGAATTAGGGGAAACTGAAGCTTTCTTT. Its protein product is CASSELGETEAFF.

This clonotype appeared a few times. The chain joins TRBV29-1 to TRBJ2-1; 9 bases fit TRBD2. J was trimmed by 0 bases and V by 0 bases; bases with no gene match: 3. This CDR3 contains 16 residues. Germline values: CDR1 SQVTM, CDR2 ANQGSEA. CDR3 protein: CSVEERRGGSYNEQFF. CDR3 sequence (DNA): TGCAGCGTTGAAGAAAGGCGGGGGGGCTCCTACAATGAGCAGTTCTTC.

The rearrangement links TRBV5-6 to TRBJ1-1; D perhaps matches TRBD1 (5 bases). The germline V gene encodes CDR1 SGHDT and CDR2 YYEEEE. This CDR3 is built from 11 residues. With 4 bases removed from V and 11 bases from J, the gap between germline ends came to 12 bases. The CDR3 is CASSLGGSAFF. The CDR3 DNA sequence: TGTGCCAGCAGCCTGGGGGGGTCGGCTTTCTTT.

This clonotype has just a few counts. In DNA, the CDR3 is TGTGCCACCAGCAGAGATAGGACCGGGACAGGGGTCAATGAGCAGTTCTTC. This sequence encodes CATSRDRTGTGVNEQFF. This rearrangement joins TRBV15 to TRBJ2-1, with 10 bases identical to TRBD1. From germline, CDR1 is LNHNV and CDR2 YYDKDF (reference sequence). Trimming took 0 bases from V and 6 from J; bases not matched to a gene: 8. The CDR3 covers 17 residues.

The chain employs TRBV2 and TRBJ2-5; D call uncertain. The CDR3 has 14 residues. V was clipped by 2 bases and J by 2 bases, with 9 bases between them. CDR1 and CDR2 from the germline V gene are SNHLY and FYNNEI. In DNA, the CDR3 is TGTGCCAGCAGTGAATTCCGTATGCAAGAGACCCAGTACTTC. Protein product: CASSEFRMQETQYF.

The genes are TRBV7-2 and TRBJ2-3; D is perhaps TRBD2 (5 bases). The CDR3 length is 15 residues. V was cut by 2 bases and J by 5 bases, with 14 bases left in between. Germline loops: CDR1 SGHTA, CDR2 FQGNSA. CDR3 coding DNA: TGTGCCAGCAGCTTAATTGGTCTAGCTGGAGATACGCAGTATTTT. Translating it yields CASSLIGLAGDTQYF.

This clonotype was counted between two and nine times. V is TRBV7-8 and J is TRBJ2-1, with 8 bases aligning to TRBD2. In germline, CDR1 is SGHVS, CDR2 FQNEAQ. Trimming removed 1 base from V and 5 bases from J; junction bases left unmatched: 4. CDR3 length: 15 residues. Here the CDR3 DNA reads TGTGCCAGCAGCTTAGTCTATAGCGGGAACAATGAGCAGTTCTTC. Protein product: CASSLVYSGNNEQFF. Together with reference TRBV7-8 and TRBJ2-1, the CDR3 gives the full variable domain: GAGVSQSPRYKVAKRGQDVALRCDPISGHVSLFWYQQALGQGPEFLTYFQNEAQLDKSGLPSDRFFAERPEGSVSTLKIQRTQQEDSAVYLCASSLVYSGNNEQFFGPGTRLTVL.

This rearrangement joins TRBV6-2 or TRBV6-3 to TRBJ1-1, with unresolved D. V was trimmed by 6 bases and J by 10 bases, leaving 12 bases between them. Per germline, CDR1 MNHEY and CDR2 SVGEGT. The CDR3 contains 11 residues. CDR3 region: CASSGPPGAFF. The CDR3 nucleotides read TGTGCCAGCAGCGGGCCTCCGGGAGCTTTCTTT.

V and J are TRBV7-3 and TRBJ2-1; possible D gene TRBD2, 7 bases. CDR1 and CDR2 from the germline V gene are SGHTA and FQGTGA. The CDR3 contains 15 residues. Trimming left V 5 bases short and J 5 bases short, with 16 bases between. The chain's CDR3 is CASSLEGEGNNEQFF. The CDR3 DNA is TGTGCCAGCAGCCTTGAGGGGGAGGGCAACAATGAGCAGTTCTTC. Using reference TRBV7-3 and TRBJ2-1 for the parts outside the CDR3, the full variable domain is GAGVSQTPSNKVTEKGKYVELRCDPISGHTALYWYRQSLGQGPEFLIYFQGTGAADDSGLPNDRFFAVRPEGSVSTLKIQRTERGDSAVYLCASSLEGEGNNEQFFGPGTRLTVL.